This entry lists 27 T cell receptor beta chains sequenced from one sample in a study of OX40 agonist ivuxolimab in advanced cancers. Library prep was done by the immunoSEQ multiplex PCR assay. Entries here come from immuneACCESS through TCRdb and include only in-frame sequences with V and J called. Some clones fail to appear in such tables; in the studies checked, an unresolved V gene covers under half of the shortfall, and the cause of the remainder is unknown. Counted in this sample were roughly 81,000 clones; around 90% of them appeared once. The ten largest clones capture less than 0.6% of the sample. The sequencing used CD4+ or CD8+ T cells sorted from blood, collected in a trial of the OX40 agonist ivuxolimab. These receptors were obtained from an adult with an advanced solid tumor such as melanoma, head and neck, liver or kidney cancer.

The V call is TRBV27, the J call TRBJ1-3; D not certain. This CDR3 contains 17 residues. Trimming removed 4 bases at V and 4 bases at J, with 20 bases between. Germline V gives CDR1 MNHEY, CDR2 SMNVEV (reference sequence). For the CDR3, the DNA is TGTGCCAGCAGTTCCCTTGGACTCTCGGCGGGAGGAAACACCATATATTTT. This sequence encodes CASSSLGLSAGGNTIYF.

CDR3 coding DNA: TGTGCCAGCAGTGCACAGGGAGGCCCCTACGAGCAGTACTTC. Its protein product is CASSAQGGPYEQYF. The chain carries TRBV6-1 and TRBJ2-7, with D possibly being TRBD1 or TRBD2 (6 bases each). V was shortened by 4 bases and J by 2 bases, with 12 bases between the two germline ends. CDR1 MNHNS and CDR2 SASEGT come from the germline V gene. The CDR3 contains 14 residues.

V is TRBV18 and J is TRBJ1-1; maybe TRBD1 (6 bases). The CDR3 consists of 14 residues. V lost 0 bases, J lost 8 bases, and 13 bases lay in between. Germline V lookup: CDR1 KGHSH, CDR2 LQKENI. The CDR3 sequence is CASSPPNTGYEAFF. The CDR3 DNA reads as TGTGCCAGCTCACCACCTAATACAGGGTACGAAGCTTTCTTT.

The chain recombines TRBV5-4 with TRBJ2-1; 7 bases agree with TRBD2. The CDR3 runs to 15 residues. Trimming took 4 bases from V and 8 from J; bases not matched to a gene: 12. Germline loops: CDR1 SGHNT, CDR2 YYREEE (reference sequence). In DNA, the CDR3 is TGTGCCAGCAGCGCAACTAGTGGGGGGGTCTATGAGCAGTTCTTC. The encoded protein is CASSATSGGVYEQFF.

This clone was seen only once. The gene calls are TRBV7-2 and TRBJ2-7; either TRBD1 or TRBD2 may supply D (5 bases each). Trimming left V 5 bases short and J 3 bases short, with 14 bases between. CDR1 and CDR2 from the germline V gene are SGHTA and FQGNSA. The CDR3 loop spans 14 amino acids. CDR3 bases: TGTGCCAGCAGCCCACCGGGACGGAACTACGAGCAGTACTTC. Its protein is CASSPPGRNYEQYF.

The rearrangement joins TRBV25-1 to TRBJ1-5; unclear D gene. CDR1 is MGHDK and CDR2 is SYGVNS in the germline V gene. The CDR3 consists of 14 residues. Trimming cost V 4 bases and J 3 bases, with 10 bases left between them. CDR3 sequence (DNA): TGTGCCAGCAGTGGCCGGGCCCCCAATCAGCCCCAGCATTTT. Residues: CASSGRAPNQPQHF.

The chain combines TRBV7-9 with TRBJ1-2; D unclear. The CDR3 sequence is 12 residues long. Germline V gene sequence: CDR1 SEHNR, CDR2 FQNEAQ (reference sequence). V dropped 5 bases and J dropped 7 bases, with 11 bases sitting between them. The CDR3 protein is CASSPSIGGYTF. As DNA, the CDR3 is TGTGCCAGCAGCCCCAGTATTGGTGGCTACACCTTC.

The chain has TRBV12-5 and TRBJ2-7; D call uncertain. The CDR3 covers 16 residues. Trimming removed 1 base at V and 1 base at J, with 14 bases between. Germline lookup yields CDR1 LGHNT and CDR2 FRNRAP. The CDR3 protein is CASGLGTGPGSYEQYF. DNA for the CDR3: TGTGCTAGTGGTTTGGGAACTGGTCCCGGATCCTACGAGCAGTACTTC.

This clone occurred once. The CDR3 here is CASSEGSGNTIYF. CDR3 bases: TGTGCCAGCAGTGAGGGGTCTGGAAACACCATATATTTT. The chain is built from TRBV2 and TRBJ1-3; no firm D call. This CDR3 spans 13 amino acids. Germline-derived CDR1 and CDR2 are SNHLY and FYNNEI. Trimming removed 3 bases from V and 1 base from J, with 4 bases in between. Combining the CDR3 with reference TRBV2 and TRBJ1-3 gives the whole variable domain EPEVTQTPSHQVTQMGQEVILRCVPISNHLYFYWYRQILGQKVEFLVSFYNNEISEKSEIFDDQFSVERPDGSNFTLKIRSTKLEDSAMYFCASSEGSGNTIYFGEGSWLTVV.

The chain recombines TRBV28 with TRBJ2-2; D is unclear. The CDR3 is 12 amino acids. The ends were cut back, 7 bases at V and 5 bases at J, with 8 bases in the middle. The germline CDR1 and CDR2 sequences are MDHEN and SYDVKM. CDR3 protein: CASISDTGELFF. The CDR3 DNA reads TGTGCCAGCATTTCCGATACCGGGGAGCTGTTTTTT.

This clone was counted a single time. Here the CDR3 reads CASSGGGDTDTQYF. Here the CDR3 DNA reads TGTGCCAGTAGTGGCGGGGGAGACACAGATACGCAGTATTTT. The chain employs TRBV19 and TRBJ2-3; 7 nucleotides match TRBD2. The CDR3 has 14 amino acids. Germline lookup yields CDR1 LNHDA and CDR2 SQIVND (reference sequence). Germline trimming cut 5 bases from V and 2 bases from J; bases unmatched to any gene: 4. Variable domain in full (rest from reference TRBV19 and TRBJ2-3): DGGITQSPKYLFRKEGQNVTLSCEQNLNHDAMYWYRQDPGQGLRLIYYSQIVNDFQKGDIAEGYSVSREKKESFPLTVTSAQKNPTAFYLCASSGGGDTDTQYFGPGTRLTVL.

The table lists this clone with a count of one. This rearrangement joins TRBV18 to TRBJ2-7; a weak D match, TRBD1 (5 bases). The length of the CDR3 is 15 residues. V was pared by 0 bases and J by 2 bases, with 11 bases between. CDR1 and CDR2 from the germline V gene are KGHSH and LQKENI. CDR3 sequence (DNA): TGTGCCAGCTCACCACCGGACGCCAGGGCCTACGAGCAGTACTTC. Translated, it gives CASSPPDARAYEQYF.

The chain uses TRBV5-1 and TRBJ1-1; no definite D call. This CDR3 is 17 amino acids long. In germline, CDR1 is SGHRS, CDR2 YFSETQ. V was clipped by 3 bases and J by 0 bases, with 18 bases between them. The CDR3 sequence is CASSSQTQGPLNTEAFF. In nucleotides, the CDR3 is TGCGCCAGCAGCTCACAAACACAAGGGCCCTTGAACACTGAAGCTTTCTTT.

The chain joins TRBV4-2 to TRBJ2-7; D could derive from TRBD1 or TRBD2 (5 bases each). Trimming pared 3 bases from V and 4 bases from J, leaving 13 bases between. This CDR3 region has 14 residues. CDR1 is LGHNA, CDR2 YNFKEQ, per germline. The CDR3 reads CASSQGTLKYEQYF. The DNA of the CDR3 is TGTGCCAGCAGCCAGGGGACCTTAAAGTACGAGCAGTACTTC.

J is TRBJ1-3 and V is TRBV2; D uncertain. This CDR3 is built from 15 residues. V shed 4 bases and J shed 1 base, with 11 bases lying between them. Germline V gives CDR1 SNHLY, CDR2 FYNNEI. CDR3 loop: CASSVGGGSGNTIYF. DNA for the CDR3: TGTGCCAGCAGTGTTGGAGGAGGTTCTGGAAACACCATATATTTT. Drawing the rest from reference TRBV2 and TRBJ1-3, the complete variable domain is EPEVTQTPSHQVTQMGQEVILRCVPISNHLYFYWYRQILGQKVEFLVSFYNNEISEKSEIFDDQFSVERPDGSNFTLKIRSTKLEDSAMYFCASSVGGGSGNTIYFGEGSWLTVV.

This chain joins TRBV5-5 and TRBJ1-1; tentatively, D is TRBD1 (5 bases). The germline V and J ends were trimmed by 0 bases and 5 bases, with 17 bases remaining between them. This CDR3 has 16 residues. Looked up from germline, CDR1 is SGHKS and CDR2 is YYEKEE (reference sequence). Here the CDR3 DNA reads TGTGCCAGCAGCTTGGCCCAGAAGGGGAGGGGAACTGAAGCTTTCTTT. This sequence encodes CASSLAQKGRGTEAFF.

The chain uses TRBV5-1 and TRBJ2-1; no clear D. Trimming stripped 0 bases from V and 6 bases from J, with 10 bases between. Per germline, CDR1 SGHRS and CDR2 YFSETQ. CDR3 size: 14 residues. CDR3 in DNA: TGCGCCAGCAGCTTGGTTCAGGTTTCCAATGAGCAGTTCTTC. It codes for CASSLVQVSNEQFF.

The chain combines TRBV19 with TRBJ1-3, with TRBD1 as a possible D gene (5 bases). The germline V gene has CDR1 LNHDA and CDR2 SQIVND (reference sequence). Deletions cut 8 bases from V and 2 bases from J, with 10 bases between. The CDR3 consists of 13 residues. The CDR3 sequence is CASQGVAGNTIYF. CDR3 sequence (DNA): TGTGCCAGTCAAGGGGTGGCTGGAAACACCATATATTTT.

This chain uses TRBV6-6 with TRBJ1-2, with D unresolved. The CDR3 contains 12 residues. Per the germline V gene, CDR1 is MNHNY and CDR2 is SVGAGI (reference sequence). Trimming left V 0 bases short and J 7 bases short, with 6 bases between. The CDR3 DNA is TGTGCCAGCAGTTACTCGATTCGTGGCTACACCTTC. Translating it yields CASSYSIRGYTF.

The genes are TRBV19 and TRBJ1-1, with D uncertain. The germline V and J ends were trimmed by 1 base and 2 bases, with 5 bases remaining between them. There are 13 residues in the CDR3. The V gene's germline CDR1 is LNHDA and CDR2 SQIVND (reference sequence). CDR3 amino acids: CASSIVANTEAFF. The CDR3 DNA is TGTGCCAGTAGTATAGTCGCAAACACTGAAGCTTTCTTT.

There are a few counts of this clone. The chain carries TRBV9 and TRBJ2-2; D uncertain. In germline, CDR1 is SGDLS, CDR2 YYNGEE. Trimming pared 0 bases from V and 3 bases from J, leaving 6 bases between. This CDR3 region has 14 residues. This chain's CDR3 is CASSVVGDTGELFF. The DNA for the CDR3 is TGTGCCAGCAGCGTAGTTGGGGACACCGGGGAGCTGTTTTTT.

The chain recombines TRBV27 with TRBJ2-7; D tentatively reads TRBD1 or TRBD2 (5 bases each). Per the germline V gene, CDR1 is MNHEY and CDR2 is SMNVEV (reference sequence). The germline V and J ends were trimmed by 2 bases and 2 bases, with 13 bases remaining between them. The CDR3 sequence is 15 residues long. CDR3 DNA sequence: TGTGCCAGCAGTTTACGCCGGGACGGACCCTACGAGCAGTACTTC. Translating gives CASSLRRDGPYEQYF.

The chain recombines TRBV9 with TRBJ1-3; D unresolved. Trimming left V 4 bases short and J 0 bases short, with 11 bases between. There are 15 residues in the CDR3. CDR1 is SGDLS and CDR2 is YYNGEE in the germline V gene. This CDR3 is CASSPGRYSGNTIYF. CDR3 nucleotides: TGTGCCAGCAGCCCCGGTAGGTACTCTGGAAACACCATATATTTT.

V is TRBV4-1 and J is TRBJ2-1; tentative D call: TRBD2 (6 bases). The V end was cut by 3 bases, the J end by 7 bases, with 16 bases between. CDR1 MGHRA and CDR2 YSYEKL come from the germline V gene. This CDR3 has 15 amino acids. The CDR3 region has the DNA TGCGCCAGCAGCCAGGGAGTCCTGCGGGAAAATGAGCAGTTCTTC. It is translated as CASSQGVLRENEQFF.

The chain carries TRBV19 and TRBJ1-2; TRBD1 aligns across 7 bases. V gave up 3 bases and J gave up 0 bases; unmatched junction bases: 1. In germline, CDR1 is LNHDA, CDR2 SQIVND (reference sequence). This CDR3 spans 14 amino acids. The CDR3 DNA is TGTGCCAGTAGTATTGGGACAGCTAACTATGGCTACACCTTC. It codes for CASSIGTANYGYTF. Full variable domain (outside the CDR3, taken from reference TRBV19 and TRBJ1-2): DGGITQSPKYLFRKEGQNVTLSCEQNLNHDAMYWYRQDPGQGLRLIYYSQIVNDFQKGDIAEGYSVSREKKESFPLTVTSAQKNPTAFYLCASSIGTANYGYTFGSGTRLTVV.

In this sample, this clone turned up a few times. The rearrangement joins TRBV7-3 to TRBJ2-7, with 7 bases lining up with TRBD2. This CDR3 has 13 residues. After removal of 1 base from V and 5 bases from J, the junction contained 2 bases not matched to a gene. Germline assignment: CDR1 SGHTA and CDR2 FQGTGA. The DNA of the CDR3 is TGTGCCAGCAGCTTAAGTGGGGGGGACGAGCAGTACTTC. Its protein is CASSLSGGDEQYF. The full variable domain, its missing parts supplied by reference TRBV7-3 and TRBJ2-7, is GAGVSQTPSNKVTEKGKYVELRCDPISGHTALYWYRQSLGQGPEFLIYFQGTGAADDSGLPNDRFFAVRPEGSVSTLKIQRTERGDSAVYLCASSLSGGDEQYFGPGTRLTVT.

This clone came up once. The CDR3 nucleotides are TGCGCCAGCAGCTTGGTCCGGGATTCCCCCCACGAGCAGTACTTC. Translated: CASSLVRDSPHEQYF. The chain uses TRBV5-1 and TRBJ2-5; weak D call: TRBD2 (5 bases). Judging by the DNA end, TRBJ2-7 fits better; the J call may be wrong. In germline, CDR1 is SGHRS, CDR2 YFSETQ. The CDR3 is 15 amino acids.